The 18 T cell receptor beta chains below were found in one sample sequenced in a study of cytomegalovirus exposure and HLA in healthy donors. Profiled with immunoSEQ multiplex PCR; TCRdb holds only in-frame clones, not every one. Of fewer than 150,000 clones in the sample, just over 85% were seen once. Sequencing input: PBMCs. The source of these receptors is a woman aged 18-30 years in good health and CMV-seropositive.

The rearrangement links TRBV5-4 to TRBJ2-2; 10 bases are a match to TRBD2. This CDR3 is 15 amino acids long. With 2 bases clipped from V and 4 bases from J, the junction kept 2 bases outside the gene matches. The V gene's germline CDR1 is SGHNT and CDR2 YYREEE (reference sequence). This chain's CDR3 is CASSFSGGVTGELFF. CDR3 DNA: TGTGCCAGCAGCTTCAGCGGGGGGGTCACCGGGGAGCTGTTTTTT. The complete variable domain, with remaining parts taken from reference TRBV5-4 and TRBJ2-2, reads ETGVTQSPTHLIKTRGQQVTLRCSSQSGHNTVSWYQQALGQGPQFIFQYYREEENGRGNFPPRFSGLQFPNYSSELNVNALELDDSALYLCASSFSGGVTGELFFGEGSRLTVL.

This sequence joins TRBV5-1 and TRBJ2-7; TRBD1 aligns across 8 bases. CDR3 size: 15 residues. Trimming cost V 1 base and J 5 bases; bases outside gene matches: 8. Looked up from germline, CDR1 is SGHRS and CDR2 is YFSETQ. The CDR3 DNA is TGCGCCAGCAGCTTGTCTGGACAGGGCCTCCACGAGCAGTACTTC. This translates into CASSLSGQGLHEQYF.

The chain links TRBV2 to TRBJ1-5, with D perhaps matching TRBD1 (6 bases). Germline V CDR1 and CDR2: SNHLY, FYNNEI. Trimming took 5 bases from V and 4 from J, leaving 24 bases between them. The CDR3 covers 18 residues. The CDR3 nucleotides are TGTGCCAGCAGTAAGACTCCCGGGACAAGAAGAGGAAATCAGCCCCAGCATTTT. It translates to CASSKTPGTRRGNQPQHF.

V and J are TRBV6-4 and TRBJ2-1; possibly TRBD1 for D (5 bases). The V end was cut by 6 bases, the J end by 6 bases, with 15 bases between. Germline loops: CDR1 MRHNA, CDR2 SNTAGT. This CDR3 spans 14 amino acids. The CDR3 nucleotides read TGTGCCAGCAGCGAACCAGGGAAGGGCAATGAGCAGTTCTTC. It encodes CASSEPGKGNEQFF.

This rearrangement joins TRBV6-6 to TRBJ2-2; TRBD1 aligns across 10 bases. Germline CDR1 MNHNY, CDR2 SVGAGI (reference sequence). The CDR3 covers 16 residues. Germline trimming cut 6 bases from V and 5 bases from J; bases unmatched to any gene: 9. The CDR3, as DNA: TGTGCCAGCAGCCCGGGGACAGGGGTCGGGACCGGGGAGCTGTTTTTT. Translated, it gives CASSPGTGVGTGELFF.

The chain links TRBV7-9 to TRBJ2-1, with TRBD2 identical over 11 bases. With V trimmed by 4 bases and J by 7 bases, 6 bases remained unmatched. Germline CDR1 is SEHNR and CDR2 is FQNEAQ (reference sequence). This CDR3 contains 15 residues. This CDR3 reads CASSYSGRASNEQFF. The CDR3, as DNA: TGTGCCAGCAGCTATAGCGGGAGGGCCTCTAATGAGCAGTTCTTC.

The gene calls are TRBV10-3 and TRBJ2-7; 7 bases align to TRBD1. Trimming cost V 2 bases and J 5 bases; bases outside gene matches: 3. The CDR3 is 13 amino acids. The germline V gene has CDR1 ENHRY and CDR2 SYGVKD. CDR3 protein: CAISEQGGDEQYF. In nucleotides, the CDR3 is TGTGCCATCAGTGAGCAAGGGGGCGACGAGCAGTACTTC.

This chain connects TRBV13 to TRBJ2-5; 12 positions agree with TRBD2. Per the germline V gene, CDR1 is PRHDT and CDR2 is FYEKMQ (reference sequence). CDR3 length: 16 residues. Trimming cost V 5 bases and J 4 bases; bases outside gene matches: 8. As DNA, the CDR3 is TGTGCCAGCAGCGTGGGACTAGCGGGCGAGGGAGAGACCCAGTACTTC. It encodes CASSVGLAGEGETQYF.

The gene calls are TRBV5-1 and TRBJ2-7, with 9 bases lining up with TRBD2. The CDR3 runs 19 residues. In germline, CDR1 is SGHRS, CDR2 YFSETQ. Losses at the gene ends were 4 bases for V and 2 bases for J; bases not matched to a gene: 19. Here the CDR3 reads CASSLRPMREGGATYEQYF. For the CDR3, the DNA is TGCGCCAGCAGCCTCCGACCAATGCGGGAGGGTGGAGCCACCTACGAGCAGTACTTC.

This chain connects TRBV4-2 to TRBJ2-1, with unresolved D. The V end was cut by 4 bases, the J end by 1 base, with 11 bases between. The CDR3 is 15 amino acids. Germline loops: CDR1 LGHNA, CDR2 YNFKEQ. The CDR3 region has the DNA TGTGCCAGCAGCCCCCAGGTGGTGTCCTACAATGAGCAGTTCTTC. This codes for CASSPQVVSYNEQFF.

This sequence joins TRBV10-1 and TRBJ2-6, with D maybe TRBD1 (6 bases). This CDR3 is 18 amino acids long. The V end was cut by 3 bases, the J end by 0 bases, with 15 bases between. From germline, CDR1 is WNHNN and CDR2 SYGVQD (reference sequence). The chain's CDR3 is CASSDRGRGFSGANVLTF. CDR3 DNA: TGCGCCAGCAGTGATCGTGGCAGGGGATTCTCTGGGGCCAACGTCCTGACTTTC.

This clone has only a few counts. V and J are TRBV5-1 and TRBJ1-1; the D gene is possibly TRBD1 (6 bases). The CDR3 totals 14 residues. The germline CDR1 and CDR2 sequences are SGHRS and YFSETQ. Trimming pared 0 bases from V and 4 bases from J, leaving 10 bases between. CDR3 residues: CASSLGGQATEAFF. CDR3 in DNA: TGCGCCAGCAGCTTGGGGGGGCAGGCCACTGAAGCTTTCTTT.

The J gene is TRBJ1-2, the V gene TRBV19; 10 bases are a match to TRBD1. The CDR3 contains 14 residues. The V segment lost 6 bases and the J segment 3 bases; nucleotides outside the gene matches: 4. The V gene's germline CDR1 is LNHDA and CDR2 SQIVND (reference sequence). DNA for the CDR3: TGTGCCAGTAGCCGGGACAGGGGCGACTATGGCTACACCTTC. Translating gives CASSRDRGDYGYTF.

This clone has a single count. CDR3 residues: CASSLEYRDTTSNEQFF. The DNA for the CDR3 is TGTGCCAGCAGCTTGGAATACCGGGACACTACATCCAATGAGCAGTTCTTC. J is TRBJ2-1 and V is TRBV11-3, with D possibly TRBD1 on 6 matching bases. CDR3 length: 17 amino acids. Germline V gives CDR1 SGHNT, CDR2 YENEEA. The ends were cut back, 3 bases at V and 6 bases at J, with 21 bases in the middle.

The chain is built from TRBV15 and TRBJ1-1; D perhaps matches TRBD1 (5 bases). Germline values: CDR1 LNHNV, CDR2 YYDKDF (reference sequence). Trimming removed 4 bases from V and 0 bases from J, with 12 bases in between. This CDR3 has 15 amino acids. The CDR3, as DNA: TGTGCCACCAGCATCGGGGGGTCGATGAACACTGAAGCTTTCTTT. It translates to CATSIGGSMNTEAFF.

The rearrangement uses TRBV5-1 and TRBJ2-4; D is unclear. The germline V and J ends were trimmed by 0 bases and 3 bases, with 7 bases remaining between them. This CDR3 is 14 amino acids long. Germline CDR1 reads SGHRS; CDR2 reads YFSETQ. In nucleotides, the CDR3 is TGCGCCAGCAGCTTGGCTGGGCTCAAAAACATTCAGTACTTC. It encodes CASSLAGLKNIQYF.

The chain has TRBV2 and TRBJ2-6, with a possible D match to TRBD1 (6 bases). Germline V gene sequence: CDR1 SNHLY, CDR2 FYNNEI. CDR3 length equals 16 residues. V lost 11 bases, J lost 4 bases, and 21 bases lay in between. CDR3 in DNA: TGTGCCCTGGACTCCGGGACAAAATACGGGGCCAACGTCCTGACTTTC. It is translated as CALDSGTKYGANVLTF.

V gene TRBV7-9 combines with J gene TRBJ2-3; 12 bases line up with TRBD2. CDR1 SEHNR and CDR2 FQNEAQ come from the germline V gene (reference sequence). J gave up 4 bases and V 1 base, and 3 bases lay outside the gene matches. This CDR3 region has 16 residues. CDR3 in amino acids: CASSLGLAGEADTQYF. In nucleotides, the CDR3 is TGTGCCAGCAGCTTAGGACTAGCGGGAGAGGCAGATACGCAGTATTTT.